The 16 T cell receptor beta chains listed next were all sequenced from one sample in a study of blood T cell repertoires in COVID-19. Assay used: immunoSEQ multiplex PCR; TCRdb lists only in-frame clones, some missing. The sample comprises some 240,000 clones, about 85% of which are singletons, and 6% to 9% rests with the top ten. The sequencing sample was made of peripheral blood. Receptors originate from a man aged 60-69 years who had recovered from COVID-19.

This chain connects TRBV6-6 to TRBJ1-2; 8 nucleotides align to TRBD1. From germline, CDR1 is MNHNY and CDR2 SVGAGI (reference sequence). The CDR3 totals 15 residues. With V trimmed by 7 bases and J by 3 bases, 10 bases remained unmatched. The CDR3 nucleotides read TGTGCCAGCAACAACCGGGACAGGACTTACTATGGCTACACCTTC. Translated: CASNNRDRTYYGYTF.

The gene calls are TRBV18 and TRBJ1-1; D ambiguous. This CDR3 spans 15 amino acids. Trimming left V 2 bases short and J 0 bases short, with 10 bases between. CDR1 is KGHSH and CDR2 is LQKENI in the germline V gene. DNA for the CDR3: TGTGCCAGCTCACCAAAAAACAGCATGAACACTGAAGCTTTCTTT. It specifies CASSPKNSMNTEAFF.

The chain carries TRBV5-1 and TRBJ1-4, with a weak D call TRBD1 (6 bases). The V end was cut by 2 bases, the J end by 5 bases, with 13 bases between. The CDR3 contains 15 residues. Per germline, CDR1 SGHRS and CDR2 YFSETQ. The CDR3: CASSLTPTGNEKLFF. In DNA, the CDR3 is TGCGCCAGCAGCTTAACACCCACAGGGAATGAAAAACTGTTTTTT.

The V call is TRBV5-6, the J call TRBJ2-3; D call uncertain. The V and J ends lost 0 bases and 1 base respectively, with 12 bases between them. The germline V gene has CDR1 SGHDT and CDR2 YYEEEE. The length of the CDR3 is 16 residues. The CDR3 coding sequence is TGTGCCAGCAGCTTGGATCAGGCCCCACGCACAGATACGCAGTATTTT. Amino acids: CASSLDQAPRTDTQYF.

This chain uses TRBV28 with TRBJ1-1; a weak D match, TRBD1 (5 bases). Germline V gene sequence: CDR1 MDHEN, CDR2 SYDVKM. The ends were cut back, 11 bases at V and 3 bases at J, with 16 bases in the middle. The CDR3 sequence is 13 residues long. In nucleotides, the CDR3 is TGTGCCGTGATTTCTTGGGGCTACACTGAAGCTTTCTTT. Translation gives CAVISWGYTEAFF.

The CDR3 loop reads CASRLGYNEQFF. In DNA, the CDR3 is TGTGCCAGCAGACTAGGGTACAATGAGCAGTTCTTC. V usage is TRBV5-4 and J usage is TRBJ2-1, with a tentative D call TRBD2 (5 bases). V was trimmed by 5 bases and J by 4 bases, leaving 7 bases between them. The CDR3 runs 12 residues. Germline-derived CDR1 and CDR2 are SGHNT and YYREEE (reference sequence).

This clone was seen just once. This rearrangement joins TRBV4-1 to TRBJ1-3; unclear D gene. Trimming took 0 bases from V and 8 from J, leaving 14 bases between them. Germline V gene data show CDR1 as MGHRA and CDR2 as YSYEKL. CDR3 size: 15 residues. This CDR3 reads CASSQELSGRDTIYF. DNA of the CDR3: TGCGCCAGCAGCCAAGAGCTCTCTGGTCGGGACACCATATATTTT.

V and J are TRBV6-2 or TRBV6-3 and TRBJ1-5; D is ambiguous. CDR1 is MNHEY and CDR2 is SVGEGT in the germline V gene. The CDR3 totals 14 residues. The germline V and J ends were trimmed by 3 bases and 5 bases, with 11 bases remaining between them. The CDR3 bases are TGTGCCAGCAGTTATTCCAGGCCAGATCAGCCCCAGCATTTT. Translation: CASSYSRPDQPQHF.

The chain uses TRBV9 and TRBJ1-6; possibly TRBD1 for D (6 bases). CDR3 length: 14 residues. Trimming stripped 4 bases from V and 10 bases from J, with 15 bases between. Germline values: CDR1 SGDLS, CDR2 YYNGEE. DNA of the CDR3: TGTGCCAGCAGCCCCAGGGGAATAGGATCACCCCTCCACTTT. Amino acid sequence: CASSPRGIGSPLHF.

This clone was observed a handful of times. This rearrangement joins TRBV6-5 to TRBJ2-7; possibly TRBD1 for D (5 bases). Looked up from germline, CDR1 is MNHEY and CDR2 is SVGAGI. CDR3 length: 15 residues. The germline V and J ends were trimmed by 2 bases and 3 bases, with 14 bases remaining between them. DNA of the CDR3: TGTGCCAGCAGTTACACGATGCATCAGGGCTACGAGCAGTACTTC. It codes for CASSYTMHQGYEQYF.

This clone was counted a few times. The rearrangement uses TRBV7-2 and TRBJ1-1; D is ambiguous. The CDR3 spans 12 residues. The germline V and J ends were trimmed by 5 bases and 11 bases, with 15 bases remaining between them. Germline-derived CDR1 and CDR2 are SGHTA and FQGNSA. Written as DNA, the CDR3 is TGTGCCAGCAGCCCAGCGAGTCTAGGTGCTTTCTTT. This sequence encodes CASSPASLGAFF.

The chain links TRBV30 to TRBJ1-2; a weak D match, TRBD1 (5 bases). This CDR3 contains 15 residues. Trimming took 1 base from V and 7 from J, leaving 19 bases between them. Germline V gives CDR1 GTSNPN, CDR2 SVGIG (reference sequence). The CDR3 DNA sequence: TGTGCCTGGAGTGCGGTCCAGGGCTTGACGGCTGGCTACACCTTC. Protein sequence: CAWSAVQGLTAGYTF.

This chain connects TRBV7-2 to TRBJ1-1; weak D call: TRBD1 (5 bases). The CDR3 is 14 residues long. V lost 3 bases and J 1 base, leaving 9 bases between the germline ends. In germline, CDR1 is SGHTA, CDR2 FQGNSA. CDR3 region: CASSFAGQNTEAFF. The CDR3 bases are TGTGCCAGCAGCTTTGCAGGGCAGAACACTGAAGCTTTCTTT.

The V gene is TRBV20-1, the J gene TRBJ2-1; 8 bases are a match to TRBD2. This CDR3 is built from 16 residues. The germline gives CDR1 DFQATT, CDR2 SNEGSKA (reference sequence). Trimming cost V 3 bases and J 3 bases; bases outside gene matches: 10. Here the CDR3 DNA reads TGCAGTGCTAGTACGGTCAGCGGGGGTTACTACAATGAGCAGTTCTTC. It is translated as CSASTVSGGYYNEQFF.

This chain uses TRBV9 with TRBJ2-3; D gene uncertain. Deletions cut 2 bases from V and 6 bases from J, with 10 bases between. CDR1 and CDR2 from the germline V gene are SGDLS and YYNGEE. The CDR3 sequence is 13 residues long. Written as DNA, the CDR3 is TGTGCCAGCAGCGTCTCCTCCCGGGATACGCAGTATTTT. Protein: CASSVSSRDTQYF.

This chain uses TRBV28 with TRBJ2-5; D might be TRBD1 (5 bases). V was trimmed by 3 bases and J by 6 bases, leaving 11 bases between them. Germline V gene sequence: CDR1 MDHEN, CDR2 SYDVKM. The CDR3 has 13 amino acids. The CDR3 DNA reads TGTGCCAGCAGTTTGGTCCAGGGCCAGACCCAGTACTTC. It codes for CASSLVQGQTQYF.